This entry describes one T cell receptor (beta chain). The record originates from a study of blood T cell repertoires in COVID-19. The germline CDR1 and CDR2 sequences are SQVTM and ANQGSEA. The CDR3 totals 14 residues. The trim removed 3 bases at V and 7 bases at J, leaving 8 bases unmatched. The repertoire was sequenced with immunoSEQ multiplex PCR; TCRdb's copy has only in-frame clones and lacks some. The sample lists approximately 140,000 clones; under 90% were seen once. This sequence originates from a middle-aged man in a cohort exposed to, infected with or recovered from COVID-19 (not recorded which). V is TRBV29-1 and J is TRBJ2-1, with 8 bases fitting TRBD1. The sequenced material came from PBMCs or T cells enriched from blood (not recorded which). DNA for the CDR3: TGCAGCGTTGAGTCCCAGGGGGCGAGAAATGAGCAGTTCTTC. Protein product: CSVESQGARNEQFF.